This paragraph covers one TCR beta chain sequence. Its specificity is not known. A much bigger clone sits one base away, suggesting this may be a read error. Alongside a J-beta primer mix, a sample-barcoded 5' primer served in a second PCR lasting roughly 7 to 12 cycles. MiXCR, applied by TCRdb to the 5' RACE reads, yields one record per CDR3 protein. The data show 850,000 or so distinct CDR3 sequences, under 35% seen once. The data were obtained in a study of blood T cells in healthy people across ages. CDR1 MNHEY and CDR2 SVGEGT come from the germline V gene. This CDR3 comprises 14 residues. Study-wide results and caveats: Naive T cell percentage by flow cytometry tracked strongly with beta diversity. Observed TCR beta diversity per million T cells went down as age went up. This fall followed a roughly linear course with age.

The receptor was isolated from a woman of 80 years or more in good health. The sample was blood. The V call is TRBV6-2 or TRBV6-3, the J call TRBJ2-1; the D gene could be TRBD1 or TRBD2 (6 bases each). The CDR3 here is CASSYVGGHNKQFF. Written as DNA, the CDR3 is TGTGCCAGCAGTTACGTCGGGGGCCACAATAAGCAGTTCTTC.